This T cell receptor (beta chain) was sequenced during a study of blood T cell repertoires in COVID-19. Sequencing used immunoSEQ multiplex PCR; TCRdb keeps in-frame clones, though not all of them. The sample shows 40,000 to 50,000 clones, 85% to 90% of them seen only once. The sample comprised peripheral blood. This TCR was sampled from an elderly woman with COVID-19, enrolled during active disease.

CDR3 sequence reads: CASSIAPRASGWGNQPQHF. CDR3 coding DNA: TGTGCCAGTAGTATAGCCCCCAGGGCGTCGGGTTGGGGCAATCAGCCCCAGCATTTT. The chain carries TRBV19 and TRBJ1-5; a possible D gene is TRBD1 (5 bases). This CDR3 spans 19 amino acids. The germline V gene encodes CDR1 LNHDA and CDR2 SQIVND (reference sequence). V lost 1 base and J lost 2, with 21 bases in between.